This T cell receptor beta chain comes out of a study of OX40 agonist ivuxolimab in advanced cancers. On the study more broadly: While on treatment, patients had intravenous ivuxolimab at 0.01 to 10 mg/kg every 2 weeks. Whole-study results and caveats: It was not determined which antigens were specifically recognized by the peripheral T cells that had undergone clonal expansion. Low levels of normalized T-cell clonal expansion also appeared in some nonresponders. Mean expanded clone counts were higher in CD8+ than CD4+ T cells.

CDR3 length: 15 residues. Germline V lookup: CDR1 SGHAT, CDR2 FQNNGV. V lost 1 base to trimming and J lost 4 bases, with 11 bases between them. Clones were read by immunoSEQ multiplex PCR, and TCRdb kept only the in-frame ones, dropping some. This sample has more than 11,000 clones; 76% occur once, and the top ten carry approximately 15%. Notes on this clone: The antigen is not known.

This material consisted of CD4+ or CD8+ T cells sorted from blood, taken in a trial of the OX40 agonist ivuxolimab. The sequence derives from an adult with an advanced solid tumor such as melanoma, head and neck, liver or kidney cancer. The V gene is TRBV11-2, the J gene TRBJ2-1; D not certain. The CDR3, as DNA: TGTGCCAGCAGCTTAGTCGCATCGAGGTACAATGAGCAGTTCTTC. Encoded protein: CASSLVASRYNEQFF. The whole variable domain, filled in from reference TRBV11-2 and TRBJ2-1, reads EAGVAQSPRYKIIEKRQSVAFWCNPISGHATLYWYQQILGQGPKLLIQFQNNGVVDDSQLPKDRFSAERLKGVDSTLKIQPAKLEDSAVYLCASSLVASRYNEQFFGPGTRLTVL.